The 31 T cell receptor beta chains reported below all come from one sample, sequenced in a study of CD8 T cells in ankylosing spondylitis. One entry per CDR3 protein results from TCRdb running MiXCR on the 5' RACE reads. The table has about 200,000 distinct CDR3 sequences, 20% to 30% seen once. The specimen was blood, either unsorted or a sorted T cell fraction (not recorded which). These receptors originate from a male donor with ankylosing spondylitis or in good health (not recorded which).

Note on this clonotype: The CDR3 carries no conserved terminal phenylalanine or tryptophan, so it likely arises from a read error. It is unclear where the CDR3 begins or ends on the DNA, so no DNA is shown, and the CDR3 is as TCRdb lists it. This chain links TRBV7-9 with TRBJ1-3; TRBD1 is taken as the D call from the table, unchecked against the DNA. The CDR3 is 13 residues long, counting both termini. Germline CDR1 is SEHNR and CDR2 is FQNEAQ (reference sequence). The CDR3 region is CASTQLMVTGLHS.

This clonotype was counted many times. V is TRBV6-5 and J is TRBJ1-5; 9 bases line up with TRBD1. J lost 0 bases, V lost 0 bases, and 6 bases had no gene match. CDR3 size: 18 residues. Germline CDR1 is MNHEY and CDR2 is SVGAGI. As DNA, the CDR3 is TGTGCCAGCAGTTACTCGGACAGGGGACGATATAGCAATCAGCCCCAGCATTTT. Translation gives CASSYSDRGRYSNQPQHF.

This clonotype was observed once. CDR3 protein: CASSRTGRSEQYF. As DNA, the CDR3 is TGTGCCAGCAGTCGGACAGGGCGGTCCGAGCAGTACTTC. The V call is TRBV6-1, the J call TRBJ2-7; 8 bases align to TRBD1. The V gene's germline CDR1 is MNHNS and CDR2 SASEGT. The CDR3 is 13 residues long. The trim removed 5 bases at V and 6 bases at J, leaving 6 bases unmatched.

J is TRBJ2-1 and V is TRBV6-2 or TRBV6-3; maybe TRBD1 (5 bases). Germline assignment: CDR1 MNHEY and CDR2 SVGEGT. The CDR3 sequence is 12 residues long. With 2 bases removed from V and 6 bases from J, the gap between germline ends came to 5 bases. CDR3 DNA sequence: TGTGCCAGCAGTTACCAGGGCAATGAGCAGTTCTTC. It is translated as CASSYQGNEQFF.

This chain joins TRBV29-1 and TRBJ2-5; D may be TRBD1 (5 bases). The germline V gene has CDR1 SQVTM and CDR2 ANQGSEA. The CDR3 runs to 12 residues. The ends were cut back, 6 bases at V and 0 bases at J, with 8 bases in the middle. The CDR3 sequence is CSVRQYQETQYF. Here the CDR3 DNA reads TGCAGCGTAAGACAGTACCAAGAGACCCAGTACTTC. The whole variable domain, filled in from reference TRBV29-1 and TRBJ2-5, reads SAVISQKPSRDICQRGTSLTIQCQVDSQVTMMFWYRQQPGQSLTLIATANQGSEATYESGFVIDKFPISRPNLTFSTLTVSNMSPEDSSIYLCSVRQYQETQYFGPGTRLLVL.

The chain uses TRBV12-3 or TRBV12-4 and TRBJ2-2; 7 bases align to TRBD1. The CDR3 totals 13 residues. The V and J ends lost 5 bases and 6 bases, in that order; junction bases with no gene match: 3. CDR3 bases: TGTGCCAGCAGTCCCACAGGGGCCGGGGAGCTGTTTTTT. This gives the protein CASSPTGAGELFF.

The chain couples TRBV20-1 to TRBJ1-5; 9 positions agree with TRBD1. The CDR3 is 16 residues long. Germline V CDR1 and CDR2: DFQATT, SNEGSKA (reference sequence). CDR3 sequence (DNA): TGCAGCGTCTGGGGACAGGGCCTTGGTAGCAATCAGCCCCAGCATTTT. Protein product: CSVWGQGLGSNQPQHF.

There are a few counts of this clonotype. V usage is TRBV29-1 and J usage is TRBJ2-4, with 7 bases identical to TRBD2. Trimming at V came to 5 bases and at J to 5 bases, leaving 6 bases not matched to a gene. Germline assignment: CDR1 SQVTM and CDR2 ANQGSEA. This CDR3 has 13 amino acids. CDR3 protein: CSVRSGNQNIQYF. CDR3 sequence (DNA): TGCAGCGTTCGGAGCGGGAATCAAAACATTCAGTACTTC.

This clonotype occurred a few times. The chain is built from TRBV3-1 and TRBJ1-1; D call uncertain. Germline CDR1 LGHDT, CDR2 YNNKEL (reference sequence). The CDR3 is 16 amino acids. Trimming left V 2 bases short and J 8 bases short, with 21 bases between. The CDR3 bases are TGTGCCAGCAGCCAATCCCCGGGAGGCTACGTCGGGGAAGCTTTCTTT. This codes for CASSQSPGGYVGEAFF.

This clonotype was counted many times. The chain has TRBV4-3 and TRBJ2-3, with TRBD2 matching over 8 bases. The CDR3 spans 18 residues. Germline CDR1 reads LGHNA; CDR2 reads YSLEER. The junction had 8 bases not matched to a gene; V was cut back by 0 bases and J by 0 bases. Here the CDR3 reads CASSQDLNAGGSTDTQYF. CDR3 coding DNA: TGCGCCAGCAGCCAAGATCTCAACGCGGGAGGAAGCACAGATACGCAGTATTTT.

The sample holds a few counts of this clonotype. The chain combines TRBV20-1 with TRBJ1-3; D perhaps matches TRBD1 (6 bases). With 5 bases removed from V and 0 bases from J, the gap between germline ends came to 8 bases. Germline CDR1 and CDR2: DFQATT and SNEGSKA (reference sequence). The CDR3 totals 13 residues. The CDR3 loop reads CSAWTVSGNTIYF. The CDR3 DNA is TGCAGTGCTTGGACAGTCTCTGGAAACACCATATATTTT.

This clonotype was counted many times. The V and J genes are TRBV29-1 and TRBJ1-3, with D unclear. The CDR3 runs 14 residues. Germline CDR1 and CDR2: SQVTM and ANQGSEA. V was shortened by 7 bases and J by 2 bases, with 15 bases between the two germline ends. In DNA, the CDR3 is TGCAGCGCCGCCCGGCCCGGACCTGGAAACACCATATATTTT. Translation gives CSAARPGPGNTIYF.

The rearrangement links TRBV12-3 or TRBV12-4 to TRBJ2-1; either TRBD1 or TRBD2 may fit D (5 bases each). The CDR3 runs 14 residues. V was shortened by 3 bases and J by 6 bases, with 12 bases between the two germline ends. The CDR3 coding sequence is TGTGCCAGCAGTTTTGGGGGTTCCGGCAATGAGCAGTTCTTC. Its protein is CASSFGGSGNEQFF.

In this sample, this clonotype turned up a few times. The chain uses TRBV6-1 and TRBJ1-5; D not resolved. This CDR3 is 16 amino acids long. Germline CDR1 and CDR2: MNHNS and SASEGT. The ends were cut back, 7 bases at V and 2 bases at J, with 18 bases in the middle. The CDR3 here is CASTIAGYGGNQPQHF. The DNA of the CDR3 is TGTGCCAGCACCATTGCGGGATATGGGGGCAATCAGCCCCAGCATTTT.

This clonotype appeared many times. The CDR3 reads CASSVGAGGPEQYF. The DNA of the CDR3 is TGTGCCAGCAGCGTTGGAGCGGGAGGCCCCGAGCAGTACTTC. The J gene is TRBJ2-7, the V gene TRBV9; 9 nucleotides match TRBD2. Germline CDR1 and CDR2: SGDLS and YYNGEE. The CDR3 has 14 residues. The ends lost 2 bases at V and 6 bases at J; junction bases unmatched: 6.

This clonotype showed up many times. The chain has TRBV29-1 and TRBJ2-1; no clear D. The V end lost 7 bases, the J end lost 12 bases, and 22 bases lay between the germline ends. CDR3 length: 13 amino acids. Germline CDR1 SQVTM, CDR2 ANQGSEA. For the CDR3, the DNA is TGCAGCGCTGTGCTGACTCCTCGGCTAGGGCAGTTCTTC. The encoded protein is CSAVLTPRLGQFF.

In its sample, this clonotype was seen many times. The CDR3 DNA sequence: TGTGCCAGCAGTTTATCGAGAGGTGAAAAACTGTTTTTT. Its translation is CASSLSRGEKLFF. The chain employs TRBV27 and TRBJ1-4; no clear D gene. The length of the CDR3 is 13 residues. Trimming shortened V by 0 bases and J by 7 bases, and 6 bases separated the two germline ends. Germline loops: CDR1 MNHEY, CDR2 SMNVEV (reference sequence).

This clonotype has just a few counts. This chain connects TRBV29-1 to TRBJ1-1; TRBD1 matches 9 bases. Trimming cost V 6 bases and J 9 bases; bases outside gene matches: 2. CDR1 is SQVTM and CDR2 is ANQGSEA in the germline V gene. This CDR3 is 10 amino acids long. The DNA for the CDR3 is TGCAGCGTAGGACAGGGGCAAGCTTTCTTT. Its protein product is CSVGQGQAFF.

This clonotype was found a few times. The chain employs TRBV5-1 and TRBJ2-1, with 9 bases aligning to TRBD2. The germline gives CDR1 SGHRS, CDR2 YFSETQ. J gave up 3 bases and V 3 bases, and 19 bases lay outside the gene matches. There are 20 residues in the CDR3. The CDR3 region has the DNA TGCGCCAGCAGCTGGGGACCTTTTACAGGGACTAGCACTAACTACAATGAGCAGTTCTTC. It codes for CASSWGPFTGTSTNYNEQFF.

The rearrangement joins TRBV5-6 to TRBJ2-7, with 8 bases lining up with TRBD2. Trimming took 5 bases from V and 5 from J; bases not matched to a gene: 9. Germline V gene sequence: CDR1 SGHDT, CDR2 YYEEEE. CDR3 length: 14 residues. Here the CDR3 DNA reads TGTGCCAGCAGGAGACTAGCGTCTTTCCACGAGCAGTACTTC. It specifies CASRRLASFHEQYF.

V usage is TRBV5-1 and J usage is TRBJ2-7; D perhaps matches TRBD2 (5 bases). Trimming took 0 bases from V and 3 from J, leaving 13 bases between them. Germline V gives CDR1 SGHRS, CDR2 YFSETQ. This CDR3 is built from 15 residues. This chain's CDR3 is CASSLEAEGGYEQYF. CDR3 DNA sequence: TGCGCCAGCAGCTTGGAGGCAGAGGGTGGCTACGAGCAGTACTTC.

This clonotype has at least ten counts. The CDR3 region is CAISQPGQGFYEQYF. The CDR3 region has the DNA TGTGCCATCAGCCAACCGGGACAGGGTTTTTACGAGCAGTACTTC. The chain recombines TRBV10-3 with TRBJ2-7; 9 positions agree with TRBD1. This CDR3 region has 15 residues. The V and J ends lost 6 bases and 4 bases, in that order; junction bases with no gene match: 10. CDR1 ENHRY and CDR2 SYGVKD come from the germline V gene.

This clonotype has more than one count but fewer than ten. This chain connects TRBV5-1 to TRBJ1-4, with TRBD1 matching over 9 bases. Germline V gene data show CDR1 as SGHRS and CDR2 as YFSETQ. The length of the CDR3 is 14 residues. V was clipped by 4 bases and J by 5 bases; unmatched bases: 3. The CDR3 coding sequence is TGCGCCAGCAGCAAGGGACAGGGAAATGAAAAACTGTTTTTT. Protein product: CASSKGQGNEKLFF.

This clonotype was observed a handful of times. The CDR3 spells CASSLMAGDDEQFF. The CDR3 bases are TGTGCCAGCAGCTTAATGGCGGGAGACGATGAGCAGTTCTTC. The rearrangement uses TRBV7-9 and TRBJ2-1, with 7 bases matching TRBD2. CDR1 is SEHNR, CDR2 FQNEAQ, per germline (reference sequence). The CDR3 is 14 residues long. The ends lost 2 bases at V and 8 bases at J; junction bases unmatched: 6. The full variable domain, in which reference TRBV7-9 and TRBJ2-1 provide the parts outside the CDR3, is DTGVSQNPRHKITKRGQNVTFRCDPISEHNRLYWYRQTLGQGPEFLTYFQNEAQLEKSRLLSDRFSAERPKGSFSTLEIQRTEQGDSAMYLCASSLMAGDDEQFFGPGTRLTVL.

This clonotype was recorded at least ten times. The chain carries TRBV29-1 and TRBJ2-2, with 9 nucleotides matching TRBD2. V trimming: 7 bases; J trimming: 4 bases; junction bases outside the gene matches: 13. The CDR3 is made up of 16 amino acids. The germline V gene has CDR1 SQVTM and CDR2 ANQGSEA. The CDR3 loop reads CSATPRGRDATGELFF. The CDR3 DNA sequence: TGCAGCGCGACCCCCCGCGGGAGGGATGCCACCGGGGAGCTGTTTTTT.

V and J are TRBV29-1 and TRBJ2-7; 7 nucleotides line up with TRBD1. This CDR3 spans 12 amino acids. Unmatched junction bases numbered 3, after V lost 4 bases and J lost 3 bases. Per germline, CDR1 SQVTM and CDR2 ANQGSEA. The CDR3 loop reads CSVASGGYEQYF. In nucleotides, the CDR3 is TGCAGCGTTGCGTCAGGGGGCTACGAGCAGTACTTC.

J is TRBJ1-1 and V is TRBV20-1; TRBD1 aligns across 9 bases. Germline CDR1 DFQATT, CDR2 SNEGSKA (reference sequence). J lost 3 bases, V lost 3 bases, and 2 bases had no gene match. The CDR3 runs 13 residues. As DNA, the CDR3 is TGCAGTGCTAGTTGGGACAGGGACACTGAAGCTTTCTTT. Amino acids: CSASWDRDTEAFF.

This clonotype was recorded many times. V usage is TRBV27 and J usage is TRBJ2-7, with 9 bases identical to TRBD2. The J segment lost 1 base and the V segment lost 4 bases, leaving 5 bases of the junction unmatched. CDR3 length: 15 residues. The germline CDR1 and CDR2 sequences are MNHEY and SMNVEV (reference sequence). As DNA, the CDR3 is TGTGCCAGCAGTTCTCGGACTAGCGAATCCTACGAGCAGTACTTC. Amino acids: CASSSRTSESYEQYF.

This clonotype was seen a handful of times. The chain combines TRBV29-1 with TRBJ1-2, with 9 bases matching TRBD1. The CDR3 is 13 amino acids. CDR1 SQVTM and CDR2 ANQGSEA come from the germline V gene. With 6 bases clipped from V and 7 bases from J, the junction kept 9 bases outside the gene matches. CDR3: CSVRGQGLGGYTF. CDR3 DNA: TGCAGCGTGCGCGGACAGGGGCTGGGTGGCTACACCTTC.

The table lists this clonotype with many counts. The gene calls are TRBV29-1 and TRBJ1-1; D not certain. Trimming pared 3 bases from V and 7 bases from J, leaving 9 bases between. The germline CDR1 and CDR2 sequences are SQVTM and ANQGSEA. CDR3 length: 11 residues. The CDR3 sequence: CSVDYADEAFF. Written as DNA, the CDR3 is TGCAGCGTTGATTATGCCGATGAAGCTTTCTTT.

This clonotype was seen only once. A clone one base away is much larger, so this may be a read error. The rearrangement links TRBV20-1 to TRBJ2-6; either TRBD1 or TRBD2 may supply D (5 bases each). CDR1 is DFQATT and CDR2 is SNEGSKA in the germline V gene (reference sequence). The CDR3 contains 14 residues. Written as DNA, the CDR3 is TGCAGTGCTAGGAAGGGTTCCGGGGCCAACGTCCTGCCTTTC. Protein product: CSARKGSGANVLPF.